This T cell receptor beta chain was sequenced during a study of control samples from healthy donors and cancer patients. The assay was immunoSEQ multiplex PCR, and TCRdb's table has in-frame clones only and misses some. This table has approximately 120,000 clones, 70% to 90% appearing once. The V gene's germline CDR1 is ENHRY and CDR2 SYGVKD. The CDR3 sequence is 15 residues long. V was clipped by 6 bases and J by 2 bases; unmatched bases: 7. This TCR derives from a man in his sixties in good health. The chain couples TRBV10-3 to TRBJ1-2, with TRBD1 matching 9 bases. Sequencing input: blood. CDR3 DNA sequence: TGTGCCATCAGGGAAGACAGGGGGATGAACTATGGCTACACCTTC. It specifies CAIREDRGMNYGYTF.